This is a list of T cell receptor beta chains from one sample in a study of OX40 agonist ivuxolimab in advanced cancers. TCRdb's table, derived via immunoSEQ multiplex PCR, lists solely in-frame clones and lacks some. The profile shows around 35,000 clones, about nine tenths of them singletons. Sequenced material: CD4+ or CD8+ T cells sorted from blood, taken in a trial of the OX40 agonist ivuxolimab. The receptors here all came from an adult with an advanced solid tumor such as melanoma, head and neck, liver or kidney cancer. The CDR3 runs from the conserved cysteine through the conserved F or W. Fields, in order: D gene, V gene, clone size, J gene, CDR3 DNA, CDR3 protein. The D gene is left open where the match is weak. For some rows the clone size is stated as once, few or many, or as a class when expanded; others skip it.

TRBD2	TRBV4-1	.	TRBJ2-2	TGCGCCAGCAGCCAAGACCGACTTTACGGGAGGCGGGGACCCGGGGAGCTGTTTTTT	CASSQDRLYGRRGPGELFF
.	TRBV2	.	TRBJ1-1	TGTGCCAGCAGTGAAAACAACCCACCCACTGAAGCTTTCTTT	CASSENNPPTEAFF
.	TRBV30	.	TRBJ1-5	TGTGCCTGGAGCGGCCAGATCAATCAGCCCCAGCATTTT	CAWSGQINQPQHF
.	TRBV5-8	.	TRBJ1-6	TGTGCCAGCAGCTTGGTTTATCGAGGCTCACCCCTCCACTTT	CASSLVYRGSPLHF
.	TRBV2	.	TRBJ2-7	TGTGCCAGCAAGGGCGGGGTCGAGCAGTACTTC	CASKGGVEQYF
.	TRBV4-1	.	TRBJ2-1	TGCGCCAGCAGCCATGCCCGGGACACAAGTGAGCAGTTCTTC	CASSHARDTSEQFF
.	TRBV21-1	.	TRBJ2-5	TGTGCCAGCAGCAAGTTTCCGGGACAGCAAGAGACCCAGTACTTC	CASSKFPGQQETQYF
TRBD2	TRBV19	.	TRBJ2-3	TGTGCCAGTAATCCCCATGAAGCGGGGTATAGCACAGATACGCAGTATTTT	CASNPHEAGYSTDTQYF
TRBD1	TRBV6-1	once	TRBJ1-5	TGTGCCAGCAGTGCGACTTGGGACAGCCGCAATCAGCCCCAGCATTTT	CASSATWDSRNQPQHF
.	TRBV6-1	once	TRBJ1-6	TGTGCCAGCAGGCCACTGGGGGGTGGATCACCCCTCCACTTT	CASRPLGGGSPLHF
TRBD2	TRBV7-2	.	TRBJ2-7	TGTGCCAGCAGCTTAGTCCGGGAGGCCTACGAGCAGTACTTC	CASSLVREAYEQYF
.	TRBV7-2	.	TRBJ1-1	TGTGCCAGCAGCTTAACGACGCTTGAAGCTTTCTTT	CASSLTTLEAFF
.	TRBV25-1	.	TRBJ2-1	TGTGCCAGCAGTCTAAACGGTCTGGGGGAAGGGGAGCAGTTCTTC	CASSLNGLGEGEQFF
.	TRBV5-1	.	TRBJ2-2	TGCGCCAGCAGCTTGACGGACTACTATAACACCGGGGAGCTGTTTTTT	CASSLTDYYNTGELFF
.	TRBV5-1	.	TRBJ2-7	TGCGCCAGCAGCTCCGTAGCGGAGGGAAACTACGAGCAGTACTTC	CASSSVAEGNYEQYF
.	TRBV28	.	TRBJ1-2	TGTGCCAGCAGTTTAGCCCGTGACCGTAGGGATGGCTACACCTTC	CASSLARDRRDGYTF
TRBD1	TRBV7-8	.	TRBJ2-1	TGTGCCAGCAGCTTACCCGGGACAGGCTACAATGAGCAGTTCTTC	CASSLPGTGYNEQFF
TRBD1	TRBV11-2	.	TRBJ1-2	TGTGCCAGCAGCTTAGAATGGCCGACAGGGGGATCCGTTAACTATGGCTACACCTTC	CASSLEWPTGGSVNYGYTF
.	TRBV28	.	TRBJ2-3	TGTGCCAGCAGTTTTCTAAGTCTACTGGGCACAGATACGCAGTATTTT	CASSFLSLLGTDTQYF
.	TRBV19	.	TRBJ1-2	TGTGCCAGTAGTATATCGGCGGTCGGGGGAGGAGGCTACACCTTC	CASSISAVGGGGYTF
TRBD1	TRBV7-2	.	TRBJ2-1	TGTCCCGAAGGACAGGGACCCCTCGATGAGCAGTTCTTC	CPEGQGPLDEQFF
.	TRBV7-8	.	TRBJ1-2	TGTGCCAGCAGCTTAGCTCCAGGGGACTATGGCTACACCTTC	CASSLAPGDYGYTF
.	TRBV28	.	TRBJ1-2	TGTGCCAGCAGTATTCTGGGAGATGGCTACACCTTC	CASSILGDGYTF
TRBD2	TRBV10-2	.	TRBJ2-5	TGCGCCAGCAGTGCCCGGGACTACCGCCAAGAGACCCAGTACTTC	CASSARDYRQETQYF
.	TRBV15	.	TRBJ2-5	TGTGCCACCAGCGCGGACCCCGAAGAGACCCAGTACTTC	CATSADPEETQYF
.	TRBV7-6	.	TRBJ2-7	TGTGCCAGCAGCCTAATACAATCTTCCGAGCAGTACTTC	CASSLIQSSEQYF
TRBD2	TRBV29-1	.	TRBJ2-3	TGCAGCGTTGACTCTACTAGCGGGGGAATCTACACAGATACGCAGTATTTT	CSVDSTSGGIYTDTQYF
.	TRBV2	.	TRBJ1-1	TGTGCCAGCAAGGGAGGGGTGAACACTGAAGCTTTCTTT	CASKGGVNTEAFF
.	TRBV9	.	TRBJ2-1	TGTGCCAGCAGCGTAGGACAGAACAATGAGCAGTTCTTC	CASSVGQNNEQFF
.	TRBV7-9	.	TRBJ2-7	TGTGCCAGCAGCTTCCCTAGCCCCCCCTACGAGCAGTACTTC	CASSFPSPPYEQYF
.	TRBV18	.	TRBJ2-7	TGTGCCAGCTCACCAGTAATCCTCCCCTACGAGCAGTACTTC	CASSPVILPYEQYF
.	TRBV28	.	TRBJ1-1	TGTGCCAGCAGCCTGACAGCACAGAGGACTGAAGCTTTCTTT	CASSLTAQRTEAFF
TRBD1	TRBV5-1	.	TRBJ1-4	TGCGCCAGCTGCCAGGGGGTAGCTAATGAAAAACTGTTTTTT	CASCQGVANEKLFF
.	TRBV6-5	.	TRBJ1-2	TGTGCCAGCAGTTACTCTAGGGAGTATGGCTACACCTTC	CASSYSREYGYTF
TRBD1	TRBV6-5	.	TRBJ1-2	TGTGCCAGCAGCCCGGGACAGGGATACGGTGGCTACACCTTC	CASSPGQGYGGYTF
.	TRBV6-6	.	TRBJ1-2	TGTGCCAGCAGTTCTAGACAGAACGATGGCTACACCTTC	CASSSRQNDGYTF
.	TRBV7-2	.	TRBJ2-7	TGTGCCAGCAGCTTAGTTGCTTACGCCGAGCAGTACTTC	CASSLVAYAEQYF
.	TRBV18	.	TRBJ2-3	TGTGCCAGCTCACGCAGGGTTGCAGATACGCAGTATTTT	CASSRRVADTQYF
TRBD1	TRBV6-1	.	TRBJ2-3	TGTGCCAGCAGTGGACAGGGTTACACAGATACGCAGTATTTT	CASSGQGYTDTQYF
TRBD2	TRBV7-2	.	TRBJ2-3	TGTGCCAGCAGCTTAGCGCCCGGGACTAGCGGGGGGGCGGGAGATACGCAGTATTTT	CASSLAPGTSGGAGDTQYF
.	TRBV5-1	.	TRBJ2-3	TGCGCCAGCAGCCCCGGTGTCAGTCGGCAAAGCACAGATACGCAGTATTTT	CASSPGVSRQSTDTQYF
.	TRBV6-5	.	TRBJ2-3	TGTGCCAGCAGTTACCACTGGCCGGTAACAGATACGCAGTATTTT	CASSYHWPVTDTQYF
.	TRBV6-6	.	TRBJ1-3	TGTGCCAGCAGTTACTCGAGTACTGGAAACACCATATATTTT	CASSYSSTGNTIYF
TRBD2	TRBV2	.	TRBJ2-7	TGTGCCAGCAGACCTGGACAGAGCGGGAGCGAGCAGTACTTC	CASRPGQSGSEQYF
.	TRBV15	few	TRBJ1-2	TGTGCCACCAGCAGGGACTCAATGTATGGCTACACCTTC	CATSRDSMYGYTF
TRBD2	TRBV29-1	.	TRBJ2-7	TGCAGCGTCCTTCGGGCGGCAGACCCCGGGAGGGACGAGCAGTACTTC	CSVLRAADPGRDEQYF
.	TRBV30	once	TRBJ1-1	TGTGCCTGGAGCGCCGCCAAACAAGGGAACACTGAAGCTTTCTTT	CAWSAAKQGNTEAFF
.	TRBV5-6	.	TRBJ2-1	TGTGCCAGCAGCCCCAACTTAGCCTACAATGAGCAGTTCTTC	CASSPNLAYNEQFF
TRBD1	TRBV6-5	.	TRBJ1-5	TGTGCCAGCAGTTACTTAGGGGGCTACCAGCCCCAGCATTTT	CASSYLGGYQPQHF
.	TRBV6-7	.	TRBJ1-5	TGTGCCAGCAGTTACGGGGATGGGCGTTCTTACTTCGGTAGCAATCAGCCCCAGCATTTT	CASSYGDGRSYFGSNQPQHF